This is a list of T cell receptor beta chains from one sample in a study of OX40 agonist ivuxolimab in advanced cancers. Method: immunoSEQ multiplex PCR; TCRdb's copy keeps in-frame clones and lacks some. This sample has tens of thousands of clones, with around nine tenths found just once. Sequencing was performed on CD4+ or CD8+ T cells sorted from blood, taken in a trial of the OX40 agonist ivuxolimab. The source of these receptors is an adult with an advanced solid tumor such as melanoma, head and neck, liver or kidney cancer. Both conserved end residues are part of each CDR3. D genes are given only for firm matches. For some rows the clone size is stated as once, few or many, or as a class when expanded; others skip it.

TRBJ2-3 TRBV6-1 . . TGTGCCAGCAGTGACCCACCGGATACGCAGTATTTT CASSDPPDTQYF
TRBJ2-3 TRBV11-1 . TRBD2 TGTGCCAGCTCCGGACTAGCGGGGGGTAATACGCAGTATTTT CASSGLAGGNTQYF
TRBJ2-1 TRBV19 . . TGTGCCAGTAGTATCGGGCAGGGACCGGATGAGCAGTTCTTC CASSIGQGPDEQFF
TRBJ2-5 TRBV14 . TRBD1 TGTGCCAGCAGCCGACAGGGTGGTATGGAGACCCAGTACTTC CASSRQGGMETQYF
TRBJ2-1 TRBV7-3 . TRBD2 TGTGCCAGCAGTTTGACTAGCGGGAGTAATGAGCAGTTCTTC CASSLTSGSNEQFF
TRBJ1-2 TRBV15 few . TGTGCCACCAGCCGGGGGCAAAACTATGGCTACACCTTC CATSRGQNYGYTF
TRBJ2-2 TRBV5-1 . . TGCGCCAGCACCCCCTGGGGAGAAAACACCGGGGAGCTGTTTTTT CASTPWGENTGELFF
TRBJ2-2 TRBV5-1 . . TGCGCCAGCAGCTTGCTGGGGGGGAACACCGGGGAGCTGTTTTTT CASSLLGGNTGELFF
TRBJ2-3 TRBV28 once . TGTGCCAGCAGTACCCCCGCGGCAGGTGAAGATACGCAGTATTTT CASSTPAAGEDTQYF
TRBJ2-7 TRBV9 once . TGTGCCAGCAGCGGAAGACTTGAACCTTACGAGCAGTACTTC CASSGRLEPYEQYF
TRBJ1-2 TRBV5-4 . TRBD1 TGTGCCAGCAGCCCGGCGACAGGGACTAACTATGGCTACACCTTC CASSPATGTNYGYTF
TRBJ2-5 TRBV6-1 once TRBD2 TGTGCCAGCAGACCTGGGGGGACTAACCAAGAGACCCAGTACTTC CASRPGGTNQETQYF
TRBJ2-3 TRBV5-6 once . TGTGCCAGCAGCTTGGTTGTTACCCTCGGGGTTACAGATACGCAGTATTTT CASSLVVTLGVTDTQYF
TRBJ1-2 TRBV5-4 . . TGTGCCAGCAGCTTGGGGGGGGCGTTTGGCTACACCTTC CASSLGGAFGYTF
TRBJ1-2 TRBV10-2 . TRBD1 TGCGCCAGCCGAGAACAGGGGGTCGACCATGGCTACACCTTC CASREQGVDHGYTF
TRBJ1-5 TRBV6-1 . TRBD1 TGTGCCAGCAGGGGGACAGGGTCGCATCAGCCCCAGCATTTT CASRGTGSHQPQHF
TRBJ2-7 TRBV4-1 . . TGCGCCAGCAGCCCCCGTGGGACACCAGAAACGCAGTACTTC CASSPRGTPETQYF
TRBJ2-1 TRBV6-6 once . TGTGCCAGCAGTTACGTTAGGGGGGGGAATGAGCAGTTCTTC CASSYVRGGNEQFF
TRBJ1-2 TRBV28 few TRBD1 TGTGCCGCCTACAGGGGTGAACTCTATGGCTACACCTTC CAAYRGELYGYTF
TRBJ2-5 TRBV30 . . TGTGCCGGTCTTGGCCAGGCAATCCAAGAGACCCAGTACTTC CAGLGQAIQETQYF
TRBJ2-3 TRBV11-3 . TRBD1 TGTGCCAGCAGCTCATCCCCGGGACAGCACACAGATACGCAGTATTTT CASSSSPGQHTDTQYF
TRBJ2-5 TRBV27 . TRBD1 TGTGCCAGCAGTCACGGGACAGGTCCTCTCCAAGAGACCCAGTACTTC CASSHGTGPLQETQYF
TRBJ2-3 TRBV2 . TRBD1 TGTGCCAGCAGTGCAGTGACAGGGGTAGATACGCAGTATTTT CASSAVTGVDTQYF
TRBJ2-7 TRBV10-2 . . TGCGCCAGCAGTGAGTCCGCAGGGGACGTCTACGAGCAGTACTTC CASSESAGDVYEQYF
TRBJ2-6 TRBV4-1 once . TGCGCCAGCAGCCAAGAAGCAGGGGGGGAGAGGGTCCTGACTTTC CASSQEAGGERVLTF
TRBJ1-2 TRBV11-2 . . TGTGCCAGCAGCTTAGATTTACCGGGGGGAGGCTACACCTTC CASSLDLPGGGYTF
TRBJ2-7 TRBV5-6 . . TGTGCCAGCAGCTTAAAGGGGCGGTTGTCCTACGAGCAGTACTTC CASSLKGRLSYEQYF
TRBJ2-7 TRBV5-1 . . TGCGCCAGCAGCTTTGACGGGGTCTACGAGCAGTACTTC CASSFDGVYEQYF
TRBJ2-7 TRBV7-2 . TRBD2 TGTGCCAGCAGCTTTGGCGGGGGGTCCTACGAGCAGTACTTC CASSFGGGSYEQYF
TRBJ2-1 TRBV19 once TRBD2 TGTGCCAGTAGTATAGGGACTAGCGGTTACAATGAGCAGTTCTTC CASSIGTSGYNEQFF
TRBJ1-5 TRBV2 . . TGTGCCAGCAGTATGGGTGTGCCCCAGCATTTT CASSMGVPQHF
TRBJ1-6 TRBV29-1 . . TGCAGCGTTGTGAAGGACGGCGGTTATTCACCCCTCCACTTT CSVVKDGGYSPLHF
TRBJ1-2 TRBV7-2 . . TGTGCCAGCAGCCCGAGAACAGGGAACTATGGCTACACCTTC CASSPRTGNYGYTF
TRBJ2-3 TRBV6-5 . . TGTGCCAGCAGTCGGGACCCCACTAGCACAGATACGCAGTATTTT CASSRDPTSTDTQYF
TRBJ2-1 TRBV5-5 . . TGTGCCAGCAGTCACCGGGCCTTAACCTACAATGAGCAGTTCTTC CASSHRALTYNEQFF
TRBJ2-7 TRBV29-1 . TRBD2 TGCAGCGTTGCCCCGTCTAGCGGAAGCTCCTACGAGCAGTACTTC CSVAPSSGSSYEQYF
TRBJ1-2 TRBV18 . . TGTGCCAGCTCACCTAACTTAAGTGGCTACACCTTC CASSPNLSGYTF
TRBJ1-5 TRBV7-8 few TRBD1 TGTGCCAGCAGCTTAGGAGGGACAGGGTTTTCCAATCAGCCCCAGCATTTT CASSLGGTGFSNQPQHF
TRBJ1-4 TRBV4-1 . . TGCGCCAGCAGCCATAATTGGGCGGCTAATGAAAAACTGTTTTTT CASSHNWAANEKLFF
TRBJ2-7 TRBV7-2 . TRBD1 TGTGCCAGCACTCCATCGACAGGGAGCTCCTACGAGCAGTACTTC CASTPSTGSSYEQYF
TRBJ2-5 TRBV11-2 . . TGTGCTGGATCAACAGGGCTCCAAGAGACCCAGTACTTC CAGSTGLQETQYF